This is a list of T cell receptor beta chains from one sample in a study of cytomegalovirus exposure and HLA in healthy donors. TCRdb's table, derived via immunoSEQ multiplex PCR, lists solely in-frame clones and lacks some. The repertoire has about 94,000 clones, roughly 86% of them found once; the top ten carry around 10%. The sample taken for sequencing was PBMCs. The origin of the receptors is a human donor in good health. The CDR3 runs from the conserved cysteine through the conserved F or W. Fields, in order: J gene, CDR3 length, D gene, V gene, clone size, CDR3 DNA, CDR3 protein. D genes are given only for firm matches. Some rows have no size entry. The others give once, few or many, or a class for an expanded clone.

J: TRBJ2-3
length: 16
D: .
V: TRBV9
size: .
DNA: TGTGCCAGCAGCGCGGCCGGGACACGGAAGGGGGATACGCAGTATTTT
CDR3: CASSAAGTRKGDTQYF

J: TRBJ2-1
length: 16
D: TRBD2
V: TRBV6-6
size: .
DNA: TGTGCCAGCAGCACTCGTGGAGCGGGAGGGCTTAATGAGCAGTTCTTC
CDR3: CASSTRGAGGLNEQFF

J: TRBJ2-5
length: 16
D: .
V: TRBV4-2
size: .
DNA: TGTGCCAGCAGCCATGAACGGGACACCCATAGGGAGACCCAGTACTTC
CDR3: CASSHERDTHRETQYF

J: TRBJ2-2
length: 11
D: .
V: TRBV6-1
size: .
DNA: TGTGCCAGCAAGCGCACCGGGGAGCTGTTTTTT
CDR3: CASKRTGELFF

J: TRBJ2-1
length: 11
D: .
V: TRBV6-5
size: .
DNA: TGTGCCAGCAGTCGGACTGGGGAGCAGTTCTTC
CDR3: CASSRTGEQFF

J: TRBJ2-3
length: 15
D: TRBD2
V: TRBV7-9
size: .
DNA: TGTGCCAGCAGCCCCCTGCGGGGGGCCACAGATACGCAGTATTTT
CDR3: CASSPLRGATDTQYF

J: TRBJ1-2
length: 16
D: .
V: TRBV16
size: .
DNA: TGTGCCAGCAGCCAAAATCTCGGGTCCCGAGGGTACGGCTACACCTTC
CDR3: CASSQNLGSRGYGYTF

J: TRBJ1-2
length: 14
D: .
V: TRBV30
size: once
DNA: TGTGCCTGGAGTGTAGGCCCGAGGGGGGGTGGCTACACCTTC
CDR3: CAWSVGPRGGGYTF

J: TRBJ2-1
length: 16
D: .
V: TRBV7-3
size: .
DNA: TGTGCCAGCAGCCCGTCAGGTAGGCAAGCCAACAATGAGCAGTTCTTC
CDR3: CASSPSGRQANNEQFF

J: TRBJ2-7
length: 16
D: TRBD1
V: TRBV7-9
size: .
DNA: TGTGCCAGCAGCTCCTGGCCACAGGGGAGCTCCTACGAGCAGTACTTC
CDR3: CASSSWPQGSSYEQYF

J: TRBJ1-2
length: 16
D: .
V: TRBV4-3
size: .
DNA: TGCGCCAGCAGCCGCGGGGGCGCAGGGGCTAACTATGGCTACACCTTC
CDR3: CASSRGGAGANYGYTF

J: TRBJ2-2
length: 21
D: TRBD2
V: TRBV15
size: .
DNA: TGTGCCACCAGACCACCACTCGGACTAGCGGGAGCTATCGCGAACACCGGGGAGCTGTTTTTT
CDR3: CATRPPLGLAGAIANTGELFF

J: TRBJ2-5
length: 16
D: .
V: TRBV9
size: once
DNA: TGTGCCAGCAGCGTAGGAGCGGGTGGCGTGGGAGAGACCCAGTACTTC
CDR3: CASSVGAGGVGETQYF

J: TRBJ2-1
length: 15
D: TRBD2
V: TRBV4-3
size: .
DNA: TGCGCCAGCAGCCAAGGACTAGCGACCAACAATGAGCAGTTCTTC
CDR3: CASSQGLATNNEQFF

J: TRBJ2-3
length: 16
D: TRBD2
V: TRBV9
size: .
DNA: TGTGCCAGCAGCGTGGGACTAGCGGGAGCCAGCTATACGCAGTATTTT
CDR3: CASSVGLAGASYTQYF

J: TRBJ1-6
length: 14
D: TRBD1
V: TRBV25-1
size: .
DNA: TGTGCCAGCAGTGGGGACAGGGGAGATTCACCCCTCCACTTT
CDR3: CASSGDRGDSPLHF

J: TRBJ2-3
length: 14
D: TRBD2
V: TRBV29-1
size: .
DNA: TGCAGCGTTTTTAGCGGGAGGGCCAGAGATACGCAGTATTTT
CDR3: CSVFSGRARDTQYF

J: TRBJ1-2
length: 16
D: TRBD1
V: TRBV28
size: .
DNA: TGTGCCAGCAGTTCAAATCCGGGACAGGGAGAAGTTGGCTACACCTTC
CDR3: CASSSNPGQGEVGYTF

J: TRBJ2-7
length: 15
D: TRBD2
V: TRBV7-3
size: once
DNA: TGTGCCAGCAGCTCCCTAGCGGACCCCTCCTACGAGCAGTACTTC
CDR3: CASSSLADPSYEQYF

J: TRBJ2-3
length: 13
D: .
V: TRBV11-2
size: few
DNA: TGTGCCAGCAGCTTTCAGGGGGGAGATACGCAGTATTTT
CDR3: CASSFQGGDTQYF

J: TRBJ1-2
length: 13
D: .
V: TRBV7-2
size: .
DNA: TGTGCCAGCAGCTTTGGAGCTAACTATGGCTACACCTTC
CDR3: CASSFGANYGYTF

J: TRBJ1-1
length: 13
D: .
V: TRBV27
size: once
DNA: TGTGCCAGCAGTTACCAGGGAGGCACTGAAGCTTTCTTT
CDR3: CASSYQGGTEAFF

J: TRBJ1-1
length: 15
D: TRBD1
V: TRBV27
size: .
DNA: TGTGCCAGCAGTCCGCAGGACAGGGGGCCTACTGAAGCTTTCTTT
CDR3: CASSPQDRGPTEAFF

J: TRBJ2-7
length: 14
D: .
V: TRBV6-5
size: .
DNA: TGTGCCAGCAGGCGGACGGAGGCCGCCTACGAGCAGTACTTC
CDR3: CASRRTEAAYEQYF

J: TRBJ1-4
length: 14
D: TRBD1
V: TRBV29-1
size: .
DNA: TGCAGCGTGAAAGACAGGGGGCGGGTTGAAAAACTGTTTTTT
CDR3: CSVKDRGRVEKLFF

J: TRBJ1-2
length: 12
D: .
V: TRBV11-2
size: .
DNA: TGTGCCAGCAGCTTGGGCGTGGGTGGCTACACCTTC
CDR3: CASSLGVGGYTF

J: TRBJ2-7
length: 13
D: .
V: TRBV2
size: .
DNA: TGTGCCAGCAAGTTGGCGGCCTCCTACGAGCAGTACTTC
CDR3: CASKLAASYEQYF

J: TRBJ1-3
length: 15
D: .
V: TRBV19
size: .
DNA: TGTGCCAGTAGGAGTTGGCAGGCTATTGGAAACACCATATATTTT
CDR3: CASRSWQAIGNTIYF

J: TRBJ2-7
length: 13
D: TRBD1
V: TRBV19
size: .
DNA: TGTGCCAGTAGTAAAGACAGGGGGCAGGAGCAGTACTTC
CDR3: CASSKDRGQEQYF

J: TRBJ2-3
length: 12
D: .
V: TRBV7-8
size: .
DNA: TGTGCCAGCAGCCGAGGCACAGATACGCAGTATTTT
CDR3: CASSRGTDTQYF

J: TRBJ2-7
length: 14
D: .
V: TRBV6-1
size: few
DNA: TGTGCCAGCAGATCTCAGGGGTCCCCCTACGAGCAGTACTTC
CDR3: CASRSQGSPYEQYF

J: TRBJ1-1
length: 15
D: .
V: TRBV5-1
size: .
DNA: TGCGCCAGCAGCGGGGGACTTTCCATGAACACTGAAGCTTTCTTT
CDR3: CASSGGLSMNTEAFF

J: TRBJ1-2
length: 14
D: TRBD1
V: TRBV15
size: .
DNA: TGTGCCACCAGCAGGACGCGACAGGGATATGGCTACACCTTC
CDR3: CATSRTRQGYGYTF

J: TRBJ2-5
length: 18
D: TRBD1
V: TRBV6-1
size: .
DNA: TGTGCCAGCAGTGGGCTTAAGACAGGGTACCGGCGTATGGAGACCCAGTACTTC
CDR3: CASSGLKTGYRRMETQYF

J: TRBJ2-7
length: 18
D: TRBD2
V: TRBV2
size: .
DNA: TGTGCCAGCAGCCCGATCCGTTTCAGCGGGGGGAGCTCCTACGAGCAGTACTTC
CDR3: CASSPIRFSGGSSYEQYF

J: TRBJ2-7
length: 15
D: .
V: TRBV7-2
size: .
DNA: TGTGCCAGCAGCTTAGGAGGAGGGTACACCTACGAGCAGTACTTC
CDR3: CASSLGGGYTYEQYF

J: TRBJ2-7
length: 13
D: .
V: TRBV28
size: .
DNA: TGTGCCAGCCGGTCCGGGAGCTCCTACGAGCAGTACTTC
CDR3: CASRSGSSYEQYF

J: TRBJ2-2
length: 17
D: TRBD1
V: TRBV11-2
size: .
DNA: TGTGCCAGCAGCCGAAGGGGCAGGGGGCCAAACACTGGGGAGCTGTTTTTT
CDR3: CASSRRGRGPNTGELFF

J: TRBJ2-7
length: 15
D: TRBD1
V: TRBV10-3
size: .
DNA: TGTGCCATCAGTCCCGGGACAGGGGCGTCCTACGAGCAGTACTTC
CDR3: CAISPGTGASYEQYF

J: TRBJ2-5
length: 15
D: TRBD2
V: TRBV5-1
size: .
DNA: TGCGCCAGCGGCCAGGAGGCGGGAGGGGGGGAGACCCAGTACTTC
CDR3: CASGQEAGGGETQYF

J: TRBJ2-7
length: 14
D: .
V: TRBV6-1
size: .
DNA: TGTGCCAGCAGGCAGGGCTCGAGCTCCTACGAGCAGTACTTC
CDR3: CASRQGSSSYEQYF

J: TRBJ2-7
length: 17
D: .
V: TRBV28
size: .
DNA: TGTGCCAGCAGTGCGGGGCGGTTCAACCTTGGTTCCTACGAGCAGTACTTC
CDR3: CASSAGRFNLGSYEQYF

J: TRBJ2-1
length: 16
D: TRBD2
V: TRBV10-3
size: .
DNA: TGTGCCATCAGACCCGGGACTAGCGGGGGACACAATGAGCAGTTCTTC
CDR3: CAIRPGTSGGHNEQFF